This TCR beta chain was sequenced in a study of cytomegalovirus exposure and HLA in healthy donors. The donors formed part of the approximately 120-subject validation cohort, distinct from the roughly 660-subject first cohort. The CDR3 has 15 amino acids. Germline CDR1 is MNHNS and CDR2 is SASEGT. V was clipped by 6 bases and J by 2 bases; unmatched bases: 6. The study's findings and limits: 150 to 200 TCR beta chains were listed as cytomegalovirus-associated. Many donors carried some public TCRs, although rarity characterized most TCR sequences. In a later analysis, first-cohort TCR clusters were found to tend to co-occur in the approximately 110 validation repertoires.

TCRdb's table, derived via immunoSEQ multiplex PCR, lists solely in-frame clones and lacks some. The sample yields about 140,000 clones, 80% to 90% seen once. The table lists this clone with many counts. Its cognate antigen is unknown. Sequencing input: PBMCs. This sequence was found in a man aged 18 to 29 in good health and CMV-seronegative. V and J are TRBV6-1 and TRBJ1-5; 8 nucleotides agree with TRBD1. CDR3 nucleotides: TGTGCCAGCAGCCCAATGGGACAGGGCAATCAGCCCCAGCATTTT. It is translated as CASSPMGQGNQPQHF.